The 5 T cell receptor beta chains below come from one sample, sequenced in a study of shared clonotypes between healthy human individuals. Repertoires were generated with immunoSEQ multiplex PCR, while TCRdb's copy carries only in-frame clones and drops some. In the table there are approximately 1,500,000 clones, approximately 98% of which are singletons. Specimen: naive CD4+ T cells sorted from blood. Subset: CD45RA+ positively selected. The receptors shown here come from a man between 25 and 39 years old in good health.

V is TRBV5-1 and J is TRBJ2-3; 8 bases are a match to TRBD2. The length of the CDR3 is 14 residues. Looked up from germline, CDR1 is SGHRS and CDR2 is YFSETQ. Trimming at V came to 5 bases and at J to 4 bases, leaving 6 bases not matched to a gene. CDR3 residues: CASREGSGADTQYF. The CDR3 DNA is TGCGCCAGCAGGGAGGGTAGCGGGGCAGATACGCAGTATTTT.

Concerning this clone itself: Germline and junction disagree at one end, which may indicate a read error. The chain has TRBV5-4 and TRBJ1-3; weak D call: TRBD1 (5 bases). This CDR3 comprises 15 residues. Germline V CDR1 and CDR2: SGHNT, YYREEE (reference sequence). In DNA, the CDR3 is TGCGCCAGCAGCCAAGAAGCAGGACAAAGAAGGGGCATATATTTT. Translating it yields CASSQEAGQRRGIYF.

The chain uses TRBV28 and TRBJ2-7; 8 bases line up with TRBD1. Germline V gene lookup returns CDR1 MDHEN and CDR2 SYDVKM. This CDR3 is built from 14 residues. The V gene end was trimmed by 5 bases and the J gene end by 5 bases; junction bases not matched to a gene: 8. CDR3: CASSPGQGTHEQYF. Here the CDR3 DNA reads TGTGCCAGCAGTCCCGGACAGGGTACCCACGAGCAGTACTTC.

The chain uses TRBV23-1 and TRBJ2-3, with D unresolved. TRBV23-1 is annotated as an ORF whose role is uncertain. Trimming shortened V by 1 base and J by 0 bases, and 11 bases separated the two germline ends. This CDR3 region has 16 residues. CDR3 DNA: TGCGCCAGCAGTCAATATGCCAGGAGCAGCACAGATACGCAGTATTTT. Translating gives CASSQYARSSTDTQYF.

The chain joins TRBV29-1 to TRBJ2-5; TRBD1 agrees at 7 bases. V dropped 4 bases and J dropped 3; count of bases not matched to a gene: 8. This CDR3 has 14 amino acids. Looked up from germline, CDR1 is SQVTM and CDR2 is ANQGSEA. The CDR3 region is CSVGVRQGKETQYF. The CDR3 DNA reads TGCAGCGTTGGGGTGCGACAGGGAAAAGAGACCCAGTACTTC.